This TCR beta chain derives from a study of shared clonotypes between healthy human individuals. CDR1 MNHNS and CDR2 SASEGT come from the germline V gene. The V and J ends lost 0 bases and 12 bases respectively, with 21 bases between them. The CDR3 has 16 amino acids. Using immunoSEQ multiplex PCR, the repertoire was profiled, and TCRdb retains in-frame clones only, with some absent. The table has about a million clones, 70% to 85% seen once. This chain links TRBV6-1 with TRBJ2-1; D is possibly TRBD2 (6 bases). This TCR was recovered from a man younger than 30 in good health. Some clones in this sample may be carry-over from other donors' samples. Material for sequencing was memory CD4+ T cells from PBMCs. Subset denoted: CD45RA-negative fraction. The CDR3 DNA reads TGTGCCAGCAGTGAAGCCGGAGGGGCCCGGGAGCATTGGCAGTTCTTC. Amino acid sequence: CASSEAGGAREHWQFF.